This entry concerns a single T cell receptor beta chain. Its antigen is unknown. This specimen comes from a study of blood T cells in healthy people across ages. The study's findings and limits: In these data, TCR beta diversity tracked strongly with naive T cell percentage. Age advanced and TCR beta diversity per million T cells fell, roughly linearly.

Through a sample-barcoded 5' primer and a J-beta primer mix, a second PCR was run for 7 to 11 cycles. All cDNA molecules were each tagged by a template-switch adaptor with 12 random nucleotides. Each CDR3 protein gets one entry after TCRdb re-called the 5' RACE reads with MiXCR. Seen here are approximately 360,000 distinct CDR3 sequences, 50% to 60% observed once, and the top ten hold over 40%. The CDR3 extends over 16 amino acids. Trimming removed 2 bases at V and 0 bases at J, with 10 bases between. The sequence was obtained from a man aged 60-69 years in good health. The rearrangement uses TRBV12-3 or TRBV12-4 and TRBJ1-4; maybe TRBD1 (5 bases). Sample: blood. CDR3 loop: CASSLKGRSTNEKLFF. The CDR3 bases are TGTGCCAGCAGTTTAAAGGGGAGATCAACTAATGAAAAACTGTTTTTT.